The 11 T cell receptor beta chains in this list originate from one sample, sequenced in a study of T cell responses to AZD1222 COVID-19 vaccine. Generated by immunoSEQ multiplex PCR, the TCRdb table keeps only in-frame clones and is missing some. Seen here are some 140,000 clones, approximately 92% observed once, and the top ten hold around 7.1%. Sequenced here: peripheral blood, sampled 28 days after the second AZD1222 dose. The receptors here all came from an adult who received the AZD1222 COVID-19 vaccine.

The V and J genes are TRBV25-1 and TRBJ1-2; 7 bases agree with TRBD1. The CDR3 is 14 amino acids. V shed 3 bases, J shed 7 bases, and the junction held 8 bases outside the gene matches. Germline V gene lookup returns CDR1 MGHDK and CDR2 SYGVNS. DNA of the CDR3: TGTGCCAGCAGTGAGGGAAGGGGGCCGGGTGGCTACACCTTC. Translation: CASSEGRGPGGYTF.

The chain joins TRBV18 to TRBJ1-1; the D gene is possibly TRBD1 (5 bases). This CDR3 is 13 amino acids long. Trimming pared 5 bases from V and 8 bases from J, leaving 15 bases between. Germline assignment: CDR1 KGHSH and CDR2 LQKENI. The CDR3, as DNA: TGTGCCAGCTCATTGCAGGACACGCTGGAAGCTTTCTTT. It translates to CASSLQDTLEAFF. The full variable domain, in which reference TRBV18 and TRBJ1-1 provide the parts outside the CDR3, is NAGVMQNPRHLVRRRGQEARLRCSPMKGHSHVYWYRQLPEEGLKFMVYLQKENIIDESGMPKERFSAEFPKEGPSILRIQQVVRGDSAAYFCASSLQDTLEAFFGQGTRLTVV.

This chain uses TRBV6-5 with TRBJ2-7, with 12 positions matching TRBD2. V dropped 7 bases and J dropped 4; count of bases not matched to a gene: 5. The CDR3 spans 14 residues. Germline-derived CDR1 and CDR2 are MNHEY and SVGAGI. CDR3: CASTTSGGFYEQYF. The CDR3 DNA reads TGTGCCAGCACGACTAGCGGGGGATTTTACGAGCAGTACTTC.

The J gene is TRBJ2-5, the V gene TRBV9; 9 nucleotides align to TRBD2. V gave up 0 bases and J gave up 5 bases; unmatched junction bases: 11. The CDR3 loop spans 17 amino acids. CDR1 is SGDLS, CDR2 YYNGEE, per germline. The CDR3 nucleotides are TGTGCCAGCAGCGTAGGGACTGGGTCGAGCGGGGGGGAGACCCAGTACTTC. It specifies CASSVGTGSSGGETQYF.

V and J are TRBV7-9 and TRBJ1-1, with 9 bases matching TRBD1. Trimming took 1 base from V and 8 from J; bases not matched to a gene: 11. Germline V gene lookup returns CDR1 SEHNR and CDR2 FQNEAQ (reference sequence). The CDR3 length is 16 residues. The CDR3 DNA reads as TGTGCCAGCAGCTTAGGTACGACAGGGGGGTGGCCCGAAGCTTTCTTT. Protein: CASSLGTTGGWPEAFF.

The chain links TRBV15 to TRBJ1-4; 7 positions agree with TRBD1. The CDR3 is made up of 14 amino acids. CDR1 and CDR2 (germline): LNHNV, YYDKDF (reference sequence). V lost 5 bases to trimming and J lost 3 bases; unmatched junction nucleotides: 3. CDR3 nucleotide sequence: TGTGCCACCAGCGGCGGGACAGCTAATGAAAAACTGTTTTTT. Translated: CATSGGTANEKLFF.

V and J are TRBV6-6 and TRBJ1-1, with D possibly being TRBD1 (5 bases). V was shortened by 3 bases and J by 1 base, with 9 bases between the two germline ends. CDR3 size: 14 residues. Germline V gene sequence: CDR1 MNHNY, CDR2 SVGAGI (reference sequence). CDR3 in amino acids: CASSYTRANTEAFF. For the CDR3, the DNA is TGTGCCAGCAGTTATACCAGGGCGAACACTGAAGCTTTCTTT.

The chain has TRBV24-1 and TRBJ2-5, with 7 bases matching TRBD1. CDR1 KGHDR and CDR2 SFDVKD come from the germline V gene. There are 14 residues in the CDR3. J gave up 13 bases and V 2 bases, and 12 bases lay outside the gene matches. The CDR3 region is CATSDSSTHGTAYF. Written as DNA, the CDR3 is TGTGCCACCAGTGATTCCTCGACACACGGGACAGCGTACTTC.

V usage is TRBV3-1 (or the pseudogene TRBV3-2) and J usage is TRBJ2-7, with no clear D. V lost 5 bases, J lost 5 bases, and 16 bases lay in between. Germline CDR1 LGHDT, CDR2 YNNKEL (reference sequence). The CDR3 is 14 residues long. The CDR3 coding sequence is TGTGCCAGCAGCGACCCAGGATACGGGCACGAGCAGTACTTC. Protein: CASSDPGYGHEQYF.

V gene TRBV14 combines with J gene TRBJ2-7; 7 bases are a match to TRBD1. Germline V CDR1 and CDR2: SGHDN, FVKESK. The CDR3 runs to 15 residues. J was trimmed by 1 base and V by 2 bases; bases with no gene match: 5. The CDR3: CASSQSRDSSYEQYF. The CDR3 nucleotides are TGTGCCAGCAGCCAATCCCGGGACAGTTCCTACGAGCAGTACTTC.

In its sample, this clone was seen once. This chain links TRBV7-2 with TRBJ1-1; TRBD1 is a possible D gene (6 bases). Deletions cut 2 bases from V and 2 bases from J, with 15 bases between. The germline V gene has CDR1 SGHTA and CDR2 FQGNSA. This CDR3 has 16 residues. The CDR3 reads CASSLMGSGANTEAFF. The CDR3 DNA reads TGTGCCAGCAGCTTAATGGGGTCGGGGGCTAACACTGAAGCTTTCTTT.